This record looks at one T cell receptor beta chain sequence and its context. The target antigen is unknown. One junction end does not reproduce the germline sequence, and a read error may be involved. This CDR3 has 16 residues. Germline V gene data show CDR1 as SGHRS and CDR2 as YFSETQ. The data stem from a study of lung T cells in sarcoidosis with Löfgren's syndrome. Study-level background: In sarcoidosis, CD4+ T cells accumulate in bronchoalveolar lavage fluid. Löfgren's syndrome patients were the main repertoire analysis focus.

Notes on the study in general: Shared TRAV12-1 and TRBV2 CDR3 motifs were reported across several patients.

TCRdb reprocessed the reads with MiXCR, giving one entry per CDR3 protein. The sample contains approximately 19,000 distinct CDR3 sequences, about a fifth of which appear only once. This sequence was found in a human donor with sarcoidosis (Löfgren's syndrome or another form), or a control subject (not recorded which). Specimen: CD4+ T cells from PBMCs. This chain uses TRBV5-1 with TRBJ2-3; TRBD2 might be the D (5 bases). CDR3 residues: CDSSLSVLGSTDTKYF. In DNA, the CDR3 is TGCGACAGCAGCTTGTCCGTCTTAGGGAGCACAGATACGAAGTATTTT. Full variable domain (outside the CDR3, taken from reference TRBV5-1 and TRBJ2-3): KAGVTQTPRYLIKTRGQQVTLSCSPISGHRSVSWYQQTPGQGLQFLFEYFSETQRNKGNFPGRFSGRQFSNSRSEMNVSTLELGDSALYLCDSSLSVLGSTDTKYFGPGTRLTVL.